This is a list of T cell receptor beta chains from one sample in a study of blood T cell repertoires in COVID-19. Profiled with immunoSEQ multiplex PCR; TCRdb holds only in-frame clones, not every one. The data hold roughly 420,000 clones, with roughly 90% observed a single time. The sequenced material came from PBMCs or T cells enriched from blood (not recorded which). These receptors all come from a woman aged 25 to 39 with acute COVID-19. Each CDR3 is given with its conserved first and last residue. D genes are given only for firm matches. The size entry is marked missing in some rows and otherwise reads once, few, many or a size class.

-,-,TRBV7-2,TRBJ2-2,CASSAAAANTGELFF,TGTGCCAGCAGCGCCGCGGCAGCGAACACCGGGGAGCTGTTTTTT
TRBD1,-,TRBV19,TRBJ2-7,CASSPDRRSYEQYF,TGTGCCAGTAGTCCGGACAGGAGGTCCTACGAGCAGTACTTC
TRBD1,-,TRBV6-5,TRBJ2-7,CASSKDRESNEQYF,TGTGCCAGCAGCAAAGACAGGGAGTCCAACGAGCAGTACTTC
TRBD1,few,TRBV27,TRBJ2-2,CASSPGQAGGELFF,TGTGCCAGCAGTCCAGGACAGGCTGGCGGGGAGCTGTTTTTT
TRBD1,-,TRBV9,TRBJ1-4,CASSVEPTGVYEKLFF,TGTGCCAGCAGCGTAGAGCCAACAGGGGTGTATGAAAAACTGTTTTTT
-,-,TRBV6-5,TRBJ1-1,CASSYGGLEKRAFF,TGTGCCAGCAGTTACGGAGGTCTGGAGAAAAGGGCTTTCTTT
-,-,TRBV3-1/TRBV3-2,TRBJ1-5,CASSQDSRGQFNQPQHF,TGTGCCAGCAGCCAAGATAGCCGTGGACAGTTTAATCAGCCCCAGCATTTT
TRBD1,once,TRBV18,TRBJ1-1,CASSPSGQGLMNTEAFF,TGTGCCAGCTCACCTTCGGGACAGGGGCTGATGAACACTGAAGCTTTCTTT
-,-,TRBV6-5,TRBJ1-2,CASSYVLGDGYTF,TGTGCCAGCAGTTACGTCCTAGGGGATGGCTACACCTTC
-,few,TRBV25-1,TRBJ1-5,CASSGTYSNQPQHF,TGTGCCAGCAGTGGGACATATAGCAATCAGCCCCAGCATTTT
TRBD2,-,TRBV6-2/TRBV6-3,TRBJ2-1,CASSIAGTSNEQFF,TGTGCCAGCAGTATAGCGGGGACGTCAAATGAGCAGTTCTTC
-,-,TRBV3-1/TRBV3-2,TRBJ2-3,CASSRLTGRNTDTQYF,TGTGCCAGCAGCCGACTAACAGGGAGAAACACAGATACGCAGTATTTT
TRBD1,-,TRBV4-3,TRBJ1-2,CASSQAGGFNYGYTF,TGCGCCAGCAGCCAAGCAGGGGGTTTTAACTATGGCTACACCTTC
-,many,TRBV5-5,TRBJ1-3,CASSPTPFTGNTIYF,TGTGCCAGCAGTCCGACACCGTTCACTGGAAACACCATATATTTT
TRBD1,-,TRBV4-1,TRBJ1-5,CASSQEGQGHQPQHF,TGCGCCAGCAGCCAAGAAGGACAGGGGCATCAGCCCCAGCATTTT
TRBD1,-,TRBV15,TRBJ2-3,CATSRSRDRGTDTQYF,TGTGCCACCAGCAGAAGCCGGGACAGGGGAACAGATACGCAGTATTTT
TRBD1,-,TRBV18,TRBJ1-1,CASSSETGGPRNTEAFF,TGTGCCAGCTCCTCGGAAACAGGGGGCCCTCGGAACACTGAAGCTTTCTTT
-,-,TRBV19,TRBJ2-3,CASSIDRERGTDTQYF,TGTGCCAGTAGTATAGACCGGGAGAGGGGCACAGATACGCAGTATTTT
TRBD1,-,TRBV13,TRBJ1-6,CASSSGTVNSPLHF,TGTGCCAGCAGCTCCGGGACAGTTAATTCACCCCTCCACTTT
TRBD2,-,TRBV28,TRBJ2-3,CASSSALAGGPDTQYF,TGTGCCAGCAGTTCCGCCCTAGCGGGGGGCCCAGATACGCAGTATTTT
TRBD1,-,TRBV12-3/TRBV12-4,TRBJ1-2,CASSRDRNYGYTF,TGTGCCAGCAGCCGGGACAGGAACTATGGCTACACCTTC
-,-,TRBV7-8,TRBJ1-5,CASSPNSNQPQHF,TGTGCCAGCAGCCCAAATAGCAATCAGCCCCAGCATTTT
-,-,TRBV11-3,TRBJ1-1,CASSSRQGSEAFF,TGTGCCAGCAGCTCTCGGCAGGGGAGTGAAGCTTTCTTT
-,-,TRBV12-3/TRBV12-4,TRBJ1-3,CASHLAGMDTIYF,TGTGCCAGCCACCTGGCAGGGATGGACACCATATATTTT